The sequence of this T cell receptor beta chain was determined in a study of metastatic and nonmetastatic thyroid tumors. Turning to the study itself: Across blood and tumor or nodule tissue, repertoires from malignant and benign thyroid patients were compared with one another.

V was clipped by 5 bases and J by 1 base, with 14 bases between them. From germline, CDR1 is MNHEY and CDR2 SMNVEV (reference sequence). The CDR3 runs 15 residues. As handled by the study authors: Differences in CDR3 between clinicopathological groups were drawn on to build a classifier intended to discriminate distant-metastatic papillary thyroid cancer patients. TCRdb reanalyzed the PCR reads with MiXCR. The V and J calls and clone size come from TCRdb's table, not from the authors' own analysis. The table shows around 19,000 clones, with approximately 25% occurring only once. Every patient was untreated before thyroid surgery. Study-level points and caveats: In both blood and tumor samples, TCR beta diversity was reported significantly higher for malignant than benign nodules.

Concerning this clone: Its specificity is not known. Given a much more abundant clone one base away, this may be a read error. The conserved final phenylalanine or tryptophan is absent from the CDR3, which likely points to a read error.

Sequenced material: tumor tissue. The sequence was obtained from a female donor with papillary thyroid cancer or a benign thyroid nodule (not recorded which). Some clones in this sample may be carry-over from other donors' samples. This rearrangement joins TRBV27 to TRBJ1-1; tentatively, D is TRBD1 (5 bases). The CDR3 DNA reads TGTGCCAGCAGTCCTCTACAGGAAAGGAACACTGAAGCTTTCCTT. Protein product: CASSPLQERNTEAFL.